These T cell receptor beta chains were read from a single sample in a study of glioma-infiltrating T cells. TCRdb independently ran MiXCR on the multiplex PCR reads; one entry per CDR3 protein. The sample comprises under 50,000 distinct CDR3 sequences, about a fifth of which are singletons, and around 5.8% rests with the top ten. Sample: glioma tissue, nonneoplastic brain tissue, or PBMCs (not recorded which). These receptors were taken from a human donor with low-grade glioma or glioblastoma, undergoing nonglioma brain surgery, or in good health (not recorded which). Each CDR3 is given with its conserved first and last residue. Each record gives: D gene, J gene, clone size, V gene, CDR3 protein, CDR3 DNA. A D gene is named only where the DNA matches it firmly. Rows give clone size only sometimes, using once, few, many, or a class for an expanded clone.

TRBD1,TRBJ1-4,few,TRBV5-4,CASSPPGTESNEKLFF,TGTGCCAGCAGCCCCCCAGGGACAGAGTCTAATGAAAAACTGTTTTTT
NA,TRBJ2-5,few,TRBV7-9,CASSLGHQGRTGETQYF,TGTGCCAGCAGCTTGGGGCATCAGGGGCGTACGGGAGAGACCCAGTACTTC
NA,TRBJ1-1,many,TRBV4-1,CASSQEGLQIMNTEAFF,TGCGCCAGCAGCCAAGAAGGGCTACAGATTATGAACACTGAAGCTTTCTTT
NA,TRBJ2-1,many,TRBV7-6,CASSLLVGIENNEQFF,TGTGCCAGCAGCTTGTTAGTCGGAATTGAAAACAATGAGCAGTTCTTC
TRBD1,TRBJ1-1,NA,TRBV18,CASSLTGNTEALF,TGTGCCAGCTCACTGACAGGGAACACTGAAGCTCTCTTT
NA,TRBJ2-4,many,TRBV20-1,CSARDPNGIENIQYF,TGCAGTGCTAGAGATCCAAACGGGATAGAGAACATTCAGTACTTC
NA,TRBJ2-2,many,TRBV25-1,CASSETRSDSANTGELFF,TGTGCCAGCAGTGAAACGAGAAGCGACAGCGCGAACACCGGGGAGCTGTTTTTT
NA,TRBJ1-1,many,TRBV18,CASSPPSRTYTEAFF,TGTGCCAGCTCACCACCTTCCCGGACGTACACTGAAGCTTTCTTT
NA,TRBJ2-5,once,TRBV20-1,CSALEETQYF,TGCAGTGCCCTAGAAGAGACCCAGTACTTC
TRBD1,TRBJ2-7,many,TRBV20-1,CSATGTGGYEQYF,TGCAGTGCTACCGGGACAGGGGGCTACGAGCAGTACTTC
TRBD2,TRBJ2-3,many,TRBV20-1,CSAPPGGVSDTQYF,TGCAGTGCCCCACCGGGGGGGGTATCGGATACGCAGTATTTT
TRBD1,TRBJ2-7,NA,TRBV4-1,CASSQGSTGGVNEQYF,TGCGCCAGCAGCCAAGGTTCGACAGGGGGGGTGAACGAGCAGTACTTC
TRBD2,TRBJ2-1,many,TRBV7-8,CASSSGSHEQFF,TGTGCCAGCAGCAGCGGGAGCCATGAGCAGTTCTTC
NA,TRBJ2-7,many,TRBV28,CASSLNAGSYEQYF,TGTGCCAGCAGTTTAAACGCGGGTTCCTACGAGCAGTACTTC
TRBD1,TRBJ1-4,few,TRBV29-1,CSARQGTTNEKLFF,TGCAGCGCCAGACAGGGGACAACTAATGAAAAACTGTTTTTT
NA,TRBJ2-3,many,TRBV11-2,CASSLLGGIDTQYF,TGTGCCAGCAGCCTCTTAGGCGGTATCGATACGCAGTATTTT
NA,TRBJ2-3,many,TRBV15,CATSRPKRDDTQYF,TGTGCCACCAGCAGACCCAAAAGGGATGATACGCAGTATTTT
NA,TRBJ1-6,many,TRBV27,CASGPGRWIERNSPLHF,TGTGCCAGCGGGCCGGGACGGTGGATAGAGAGGAATTCACCCCTCCACTTT
NA,TRBJ1-1,NA,TRBV20-1,CSASDFGTGCTEAFF,TGCAGTGCTAGCGATTTCGGGACCGGGTGCACTGAAGCTTTCTTT
NA,TRBJ1-2,NA,TRBV3-1,CASSQVTPGGYTF,TGTGCCAGCAGCCAAGTGACGCCGGGTGGCTACACCTTC
NA,TRBJ2-3,many,TRBV7-9,CASSLLGTSLDTQYF,TGTGCCAGCAGCTTGCTCGGGACCTCTTTAGATACGCAGTATTTT
TRBD2,TRBJ2-3,NA,TRBV24-1,CATSDPGLAGGTDTQYF,TGTGCCACCAGTGACCCTGGACTAGCGGGGGGCACAGATACGCAGTATTTT
NA,TRBJ1-5,NA,TRBV27,CVSSLNVGSHNQPQHF,TGTGTTAGCAGTTTAAACGTGGGGAGCCACAATCAGCCCCAGCATTTT
NA,TRBJ1-2,many,TRBV18,CASSYDSSRGGYTF,TGTGCCAGCTCGTATGACAGCTCCAGGGGCGGCTACACCTTC
TRBD2,TRBJ2-5,medium-sized,TRBV20-1,CSAPGTSGGQETQYF,TGCAGTGCTCCAGGGACTAGCGGGGGGCAAGAGACCCAGTACTTC
NA,TRBJ1-1,NA,TRBV5-1,CASSLVGGRNTEASF,TGCGCCAGCAGCTTGGTAGGGGGGCGGAACACTGAAGCTTCCTTT
NA,TRBJ2-3,many,TRBV2,CASVDRGSTGPFTDTQYF,TGTGCCAGCGTGGACCGCGGGTCGACCGGCCCCTTCACAGATACGCAGTATTTT
NA,TRBJ2-1,many,TRBV24-1,CATSGGSSYNEQFF,TGTGCCACCAGTGGAGGAAGCTCCTACAATGAGCAGTTCTTC
NA,TRBJ1-3,many,TRBV7-9,CASSLTDKLSGNTIYF,TGTGCCAGCAGCTTGACCGACAAACTCTCTGGAAACACCATATATTTT
TRBD1,TRBJ2-3,many,TRBV24-1,CATSEGQVGTDTQYF,TGTGCCACCAGTGAAGGACAGGTGGGCACAGATACGCAGTATTTT
NA,TRBJ2-3,many,TRBV2,CASSVWVENTQYF,TGTGCCAGCAGTGTTTGGGTGGAGAATACGCAGTATTTT
NA,TRBJ1-6,many,TRBV4-1,CASSQVTRVKYNSPLHF,TGCGCCAGCAGCCAAGTTACCCGGGTAAAATATAATTCACCCCTCCACTTT
NA,TRBJ2-7,few,TRBV12-3/TRBV12-4,CASSQAFGHPQGLYEQYF,TGTGCCAGCAGTCAAGCTTTTGGACATCCCCAAGGCCTTTACGAGCAGTACTTC
TRBD1,TRBJ1-2,NA,TRBV27,CASSPAGQGLHLRGYTF,TGTGCCAGCAGTCCAGCCGGACAGGGGCTCCACTTACGGGGCTACACCTTC
NA,TRBJ2-7,NA,TRBV29-1,CSVEAGSDEQYF,TGCAGCGTTGAAGCGGGGTCCGACGAGCAGTACTTC
NA,TRBJ2-5,few,TRBV19,CASRTRGETQYF,TGTGCCAGTAGAACAAGGGGAGAGACCCAGTACTTC
NA,TRBJ2-3,many,TRBV6-4,CASSEKGGTDTQYF,TGTGCCAGCAGTGAGAAAGGGGGAACAGATACGCAGTATTTT
NA,TRBJ2-1,NA,TRBV12-3/TRBV12-4,CASSLIQGLDNKQFF,TGTGCCAGCAGTTTAATCCAGGGGCTGGACAATAAGCAGTTCTTC
TRBD1,TRBJ1-6,few,TRBV5-4,CASRIGQGGSPLHF,TGTGCCAGCAGGATCGGACAGGGTGGTTCACCCCTCCACTTT
TRBD1,TRBJ1-3,medium-sized,TRBV28,CASRSWTGNSGNTIYF,TGTGCCAGCAGGTCTTGGACAGGCAACTCTGGAAACACCATATATTTT
TRBD1,TRBJ2-7,many,TRBV7-2,CASSLGVGQDYEQYF,TGTGCCAGCAGCTTAGGAGTGGGACAGGACTACGAGCAGTACTTC
NA,TRBJ1-1,NA,TRBV11-3,CASSLQGRAEAFF,TGTGCCAGCAGCCTACAGGGACGGGCTGAAGCTTTCTTT
NA,TRBJ2-1,NA,TRBV2,CACSTDRSGNNEQFF,TGTGCCTGCAGCACCGACAGGTCCGGAAACAATGAGCAGTTCTTC
NA,TRBJ1-6,NA,TRBV9,CASSVDVNAAYNSPLHF,TGTGCCAGCAGCGTAGACGTCAACGCAGCCTATAATTCACCCCTCCACTTT
NA,TRBJ1-2,many,TRBV3-1,CASSQDAVRNHGYTF,TGTGCCAGCAGCCAAGACGCGGTACGGAACCATGGCTACACCTTC
NA,TRBJ2-3,many,TRBV4-1,CASSQLGTDTQYF,TGCGCCAGCAGCCAACTGGGCACAGATACGCAGTATTTT
NA,TRBJ2-7,many,TRBV28,CASSLIPYEQYF,TGTGCCAGCAGTTTGATCCCCTACGAGCAGTACTTC
NA,TRBJ2-3,many,TRBV7-6,CASSLAPGGTDTQYF,TGTGCCAGCAGCTTAGCTCCCGGGGGCACAGATACGCAGTATTTT
NA,TRBJ1-1,many,TRBV3-1,CASSQDGRVAEAFF,TGTGCCAGCAGCCAAGATGGGCGTGTAGCTGAAGCTTTCTTT
NA,TRBJ2-7,NA,TRBV11-2,CASSSLRAGLSYEQYF,TGTGCCAGCAGCTCCCTAAGGGCAGGACTCTCCTACGAGCAGTACTTC
TRBD1,TRBJ1-4,many,TRBV3-1,CASSQDYYRDRGPTNEKLFF,TGTGCCAGCAGCCAAGACTACTACCGGGACAGGGGCCCAACTAATGAAAAACTGTTTTTT